Listed below are T cell receptor beta chains from one sample, sequenced in a study of blood T cells in healthy people across ages. MiXCR, run by TCRdb on the 5' RACE reads, gives a single entry per CDR3 protein. Seen here are hundreds of thousands of distinct CDR3 sequences, about 49% observed once, and the top ten hold 45% to 65%. Sequencing was performed on blood. The receptors here all came from a man in his 60s in good health. Both conserved end residues are part of each CDR3. The D gene is left open where the match is weak. Clone size appears in some rows only: once, few, many, or a class for an expanded clone.

clone size: .
D gene: .
V gene: TRBV19
J gene: TRBJ2-7
CDR3 protein: CTSARQGGTDEQYF
CDR3 DNA: TGTACCAGCGCCAGGCAGGGGGGGACGGACGAGCAGTACTTC

clone size: few
D gene: .
V gene: TRBV12-3/TRBV12-4
J gene: TRBJ1-4
CDR3 protein: CASSLVGLGANEKLFF
CDR3 DNA: TGTGCCAGCAGTTTGGTCGGCCTCGGAGCTAATGAAAAACTGTTTTTT

clone size: .
D gene: TRBD1
V gene: TRBV18
J gene: TRBJ1-1
CDR3 protein: CASSPRPGTGGDTEAFF
CDR3 DNA: TGTGCCAGCTCACCCCGTCCCGGGACAGGGGGAGACACTGAAGCTTTCTTT

clone size: .
D gene: .
V gene: TRBV7-2
J gene: TRBJ1-2
CDR3 protein: CASSPSLAVDGYTF
CDR3 DNA: TGTGCCAGCAGCCCTTCCCTGGCTGTCGATGGCTACACCTTC

clone size: .
D gene: .
V gene: TRBV14
J gene: TRBJ1-4
CDR3 protein: CASSRFGAQDGEKLFF
CDR3 DNA: TGTGCCAGCAGCCGGTTCGGGGCGCAAGACGGTGAAAAACTGTTTTTT

clone size: once
D gene: .
V gene: TRBV6-2/TRBV6-3
J gene: TRBJ2-1
CDR3 protein: CASSSTSFGEQFF
CDR3 DNA: TGTGCCAGCAGTTCCACTAGCTTCGGTGAGCAGTTCTTC

clone size: .
D gene: .
V gene: TRBV15
J gene: TRBJ2-1
CDR3 protein: CATSRLGGRGSYNEQFF
CDR3 DNA: TGTGCCACCAGCAGACTGGGGGGGCGGGGCTCCTACAATGAGCAGTTCTTC

clone size: few
D gene: TRBD2
V gene: TRBV3-1
J gene: TRBJ2-5
CDR3 protein: CASSLYRGVETQYF
CDR3 DNA: TGTGCCAGCAGCTTATACCGGGGGGTAGAGACCCAGTACTTC

clone size: few
D gene: TRBD1
V gene: TRBV4-2
J gene: TRBJ1-2
CDR3 protein: CASSQPRQGPYGYTF
CDR3 DNA: TGTGCCAGCAGCCAACCAAGACAGGGCCCCTATGGCTACACCTTC

clone size: many
D gene: .
V gene: TRBV6-5
J gene: TRBJ2-7
CDR3 protein: CASGYLGVAGLDEQYF
CDR3 DNA: TGTGCCAGCGGATATCTAGGCGTGGCAGGGTTGGACGAGCAGTACTTC

clone size: many
D gene: .
V gene: TRBV7-2
J gene: TRBJ2-3
CDR3 protein: CASSLASAVSTDTQYF
CDR3 DNA: TGTGCCAGCAGCTTAGCTAGCGCTGTTAGCACAGATACGCAGTATTTT

clone size: .
D gene: TRBD1
V gene: TRBV20-1
J gene: TRBJ2-7
CDR3 protein: CSADTGGNYEQYF
CDR3 DNA: TGCAGTGCTGACACAGGGGGCAACTACGAGCAGTACTTC

clone size: .
D gene: TRBD2
V gene: TRBV10-3
J gene: TRBJ2-7
CDR3 protein: CAISASGTYEQYF
CDR3 DNA: TGTGCCATCTCTGCTAGCGGGACCTACGAGCAGTACTTC

clone size: .
D gene: .
V gene: TRBV12-3/TRBV12-4
J gene: TRBJ2-5
CDR3 protein: CASSGWAQETQYF
CDR3 DNA: TGTGCCAGCAGTGGGTGGGCACAAGAGACCCAGTACTTC

clone size: few
D gene: .
V gene: TRBV6-2/TRBV6-3
J gene: TRBJ2-7
CDR3 protein: CASREGSYEQYF
CDR3 DNA: TGTGCCAGCAGGGAAGGTTCCTACGAGCAGTACTTC

clone size: once
D gene: TRBD1
V gene: TRBV7-9
J gene: TRBJ1-4
CDR3 protein: CAGSILQGASEKLFF
CDR3 DNA: TGTGCCGGCAGCATATTACAGGGGGCTTCTGAAAAACTGTTTTTT

clone size: few
D gene: .
V gene: TRBV7-6
J gene: TRBJ2-3
CDR3 protein: CASSLGTIGVDTQYF
CDR3 DNA: TGTGCCAGCAGCTTAGGGACTATTGGGGTAGATACGCAGTATTTT

clone size: .
D gene: .
V gene: TRBV7-8
J gene: TRBJ1-2
CDR3 protein: CASGQQETTRYGYTF
CDR3 DNA: TGTGCCAGCGGTCAACAGGAGACCACTCGCTATGGCTACACCTTC

clone size: .
D gene: .
V gene: TRBV5-1
J gene: TRBJ2-3
CDR3 protein: CASSLARQVGDTQYF
CDR3 DNA: TGCGCCAGCAGCTTGGCCCGGCAGGTTGGGGATACGCAGTATTTT

clone size: .
D gene: TRBD1
V gene: TRBV29-1
J gene: TRBJ2-5
CDR3 protein: CSGITGVETQYF
CDR3 DNA: TGCAGCGGAATCACAGGGGTCGAGACCCAGTACTTC

clone size: .
D gene: TRBD2
V gene: TRBV6-6
J gene: TRBJ2-1
CDR3 protein: CASSYNLAGTYNEQFF
CDR3 DNA: TGTGCCAGCAGTTACAATCTAGCGGGGACTTACAATGAGCAGTTCTTC

clone size: few
D gene: .
V gene: TRBV20-1
J gene: TRBJ2-7
CDR3 protein: CSAREGAGLNEQYF
CDR3 DNA: TGCAGTGCCAGGGAAGGCGCTGGACTCAACGAGCAGTACTTC

clone size: .
D gene: .
V gene: TRBV6-1
J gene: TRBJ2-7
CDR3 protein: CASSEGLARYEQYF
CDR3 DNA: TGTGCCAGCAGTGAAGGATTAGCGCGCTACGAGCAGTACTTC

clone size: .
D gene: TRBD2
V gene: TRBV12-3/TRBV12-4
J gene: TRBJ2-7
CDR3 protein: CASSALAGKIDEQYF
CDR3 DNA: TGTGCCAGCAGTGCACTAGCGGGTAAGATCGACGAGCAGTACTTC

clone size: .
D gene: .
V gene: TRBV28
J gene: TRBJ1-1
CDR3 protein: CASSLPHEVSTEAFF
CDR3 DNA: TGTGCCAGCAGTTTACCCCACGAGGTGAGCACTGAAGCTTTCTTT

clone size: few
D gene: TRBD2
V gene: TRBV20-1
J gene: TRBJ2-3
CDR3 protein: CSARSAGVRMDTQYF
CDR3 DNA: TGCAGTGCTAGGTCTGCGGGAGTACGAATGGATACGCAGTATTTT

clone size: few
D gene: .
V gene: TRBV6-5
J gene: TRBJ2-5
CDR3 protein: CASANRLKETQYF
CDR3 DNA: TGTGCCAGTGCGAACCGATTAAAAGAGACCCAGTACTTC

clone size: .
D gene: .
V gene: TRBV29-1
J gene: TRBJ2-2
CDR3 protein: CSVELSPGTGELFF
CDR3 DNA: TGCAGCGTTGAACTCTCGCCTGGCACCGGGGAGCTGTTTTTT

clone size: few
D gene: TRBD2
V gene: TRBV20-1
J gene: TRBJ2-7
CDR3 protein: CSATRGTSGAYEQYF
CDR3 DNA: TGCAGTGCTACCAGGGGGACTAGCGGGGCCTACGAGCAGTACTTC

clone size: .
D gene: .
V gene: TRBV5-1
J gene: TRBJ2-1
CDR3 protein: CASSFRTASSYNEQFF
CDR3 DNA: TGCGCCAGCAGCTTCCGGACAGCTAGCTCCTACAATGAGCAGTTCTTC

clone size: many
D gene: TRBD1
V gene: TRBV15
J gene: TRBJ2-7
CDR3 protein: CATGQGVDEQYF
CDR3 DNA: TGTGCCACCGGACAGGGTGTCGACGAGCAGTACTTC

clone size: many
D gene: .
V gene: TRBV7-2
J gene: TRBJ2-7
CDR3 protein: CASSLTGDYEQYF
CDR3 DNA: TGTGCCAGCAGCTTAACGGGGGATTACGAGCAGTACTTC

clone size: .
D gene: .
V gene: TRBV7-2
J gene: TRBJ2-7
CDR3 protein: CASSPSSMGSYNEQYF
CDR3 DNA: TGTGCCAGCAGCCCTAGTTCGATGGGCTCCTACAATGAGCAGTACTTC

clone size: .
D gene: TRBD1
V gene: TRBV18
J gene: TRBJ2-4
CDR3 protein: CASSPRQGGGDIQYF
CDR3 DNA: TGTGCCAGCTCACCAAGACAGGGGGGGGGTGACATTCAGTACTTC

clone size: .
D gene: TRBD1
V gene: TRBV12-3/TRBV12-4
J gene: TRBJ1-2
CDR3 protein: CASSLVLATGDGYTF
CDR3 DNA: TGTGCCAGCAGTTTAGTCTTAGCGACAGGGGATGGCTACACCTTC

clone size: .
D gene: .
V gene: TRBV12-3/TRBV12-4
J gene: TRBJ2-5
CDR3 protein: CASSSAGAETQYF
CDR3 DNA: TGTGCCAGCAGCTCGGCCGGGGCGGAGACCCAGTACTTC

clone size: few
D gene: .
V gene: TRBV5-1
J gene: TRBJ1-4
CDR3 protein: CASSPGATANEKLFF
CDR3 DNA: TGCGCCAGCAGCCCGGGGGCGACTGCTAATGAAAAACTGTTTTTT

clone size: .
D gene: .
V gene: TRBV4-3
J gene: TRBJ1-2
CDR3 protein: CDSSHGRGGYTF
CDR3 DNA: TGCGACAGCAGCCACGGACGGGGTGGCTACACCTTC

clone size: .
D gene: TRBD1
V gene: TRBV12-3/TRBV12-4
J gene: TRBJ1-2
CDR3 protein: CASSPRTGRGYGYTF
CDR3 DNA: TGTGCCAGCAGTCCCCGGACAGGGAGGGGATATGGCTACACCTTC

clone size: .
D gene: .
V gene: TRBV7-2
J gene: TRBJ1-5
CDR3 protein: CASSTDNFSNQPQHF
CDR3 DNA: TGTGCCAGCAGCACCGACAATTTTAGCAATCAGCCCCAGCATTTT

clone size: .
D gene: TRBD1
V gene: TRBV12-3/TRBV12-4
J gene: TRBJ2-7
CDR3 protein: CASRVGGQGSYEQYF
CDR3 DNA: TGTGCCAGCAGGGTCGGGGGACAGGGCTCCTACGAGCAGTACTTC

clone size: many
D gene: TRBD2
V gene: TRBV6-2/TRBV6-3
J gene: TRBJ2-5
CDR3 protein: CASCELYDLWTSGRPPPETQYF
CDR3 DNA: TGTGCCAGCTGCGAGTTGTATGATTTGTGGACTAGCGGGAGGCCACCCCCGGAGACCCAGTACTTC

clone size: .
D gene: TRBD1
V gene: TRBV12-5
J gene: TRBJ2-7
CDR3 protein: CASSGGQGNYEQYF
CDR3 DNA: TGTGCTAGTAGTGGGGGACAGGGGAATTACGAGCAGTACTTC

clone size: .
D gene: TRBD1
V gene: TRBV5-1
J gene: TRBJ1-2
CDR3 protein: CASSVGQASYGYTF
CDR3 DNA: TGCGCCAGCAGCGTAGGACAGGCGAGCTATGGCTACACCTTC

clone size: .
D gene: .
V gene: TRBV20-1
J gene: TRBJ1-2
CDR3 protein: CSARAPGQGGYGYTF
CDR3 DNA: TGCAGTGCTAGAGCACCCGGGCAGGGTGGATATGGCTACACCTTC

clone size: .
D gene: TRBD1
V gene: TRBV28
J gene: TRBJ2-7
CDR3 protein: CASTTPGTGSYEQYF
CDR3 DNA: TGTGCCAGCACCACTCCGGGGACAGGGAGCTACGAGCAGTACTTC

clone size: few
D gene: .
V gene: TRBV12-5
J gene: TRBJ2-2
CDR3 protein: CASGPHGELFF
CDR3 DNA: TGTGCTAGTGGTCCGCACGGGGAGCTGTTTTTT

clone size: .
D gene: .
V gene: TRBV6-5
J gene: TRBJ2-3
CDR3 protein: CASHGQGTQYF
CDR3 DNA: TGTGCCAGCCATGGGCAAGGTACGCAGTATTTT

clone size: .
D gene: .
V gene: TRBV20-1
J gene: TRBJ2-3
CDR3 protein: CSASGDTQYF
CDR3 DNA: TGCAGTGCGTCCGGGGATACGCAGTATTTT

clone size: .
D gene: .
V gene: TRBV20-1
J gene: TRBJ2-7
CDR3 protein: CSARGVTYEQYF
CDR3 DNA: TGCAGTGCTAGGGGGGTAACCTACGAGCAGTACTTC

clone size: .
D gene: TRBD1
V gene: TRBV15
J gene: TRBJ2-6
CDR3 protein: CATRGAGGFSGANVLTF
CDR3 DNA: TGTGCCACCAGAGGGGCAGGGGGCTTCTCCGGGGCCAACGTCCTGACTTTC